Included here is one T cell receptor beta chain sequence, with context. The data derive from a study of blood T cell repertoires in COVID-19. Study overall: COVID-19 samples from acute and convalescent phases originated in the United States, Italy and Spain. T cells, B-cell-depleted T cells, or PBMCs supplied cDNA or gDNA.

Original processing notes: Estimation of nucleated cell counts was performed using reference gene primer amplification. Here immunoSEQ multiplex PCR was the method, and the copy in TCRdb shows in-frame clones only, minus some. The DNA was the basis for D and trimming; V, J and clone size are from that table. This repertoire shows almost 300,000 clones, roughly nine tenths found once; its top ten account for around 10%. The V and J ends lost 5 bases and 5 bases respectively, with 13 bases between them. The V gene's germline CDR1 is SQVTM and CDR2 ANQGSEA. The CDR3 extends over 13 amino acids. The V call is TRBV29-1, the J call TRBJ2-1; D may be TRBD1 (6 bases). Sequencing used peripheral blood. This TCR derives from a woman aged 30 to 39 with COVID-19, enrolled during active disease. CDR3: CSVSTGSDNEQFF. The CDR3 DNA reads TGCAGCGTTTCCACAGGGTCTGACAATGAGCAGTTCTTC.